This record covers a single T cell receptor (beta chain). This specimen belongs to a study of T-cell reconstitution after alpha-beta-depleted transplantation in children. CDR3 length equals 12 residues. The ends were cut back, 2 bases at V and 7 bases at J, with 6 bases in the middle. Germline V gene sequence: CDR1 SGHTA, CDR2 FQGNSA. Using unique molecular identifiers, the investigators prepared the TCRbeta library. TCRdb independently ran MiXCR on the PCR reads; one entry per CDR3 protein. Here the sample spans roughly 150,000 distinct CDR3 sequences, 11% being singletons. Material: PBMCs, obtained before TCRalphabeta/CD19-depleted stem cell transplant. This receptor was identified in a boy aged 2-9 years with acute myeloid leukemia, due to receive a stem cell transplant. The rearrangement links TRBV7-2 to TRBJ1-5; perhaps TRBD1 as D (5 bases). The CDR3 DNA reads as TGTGCCAGCAGCTTACGGGGGCAGCCCCAGCATTTT. Its translation: CASSLRGQPQHF.